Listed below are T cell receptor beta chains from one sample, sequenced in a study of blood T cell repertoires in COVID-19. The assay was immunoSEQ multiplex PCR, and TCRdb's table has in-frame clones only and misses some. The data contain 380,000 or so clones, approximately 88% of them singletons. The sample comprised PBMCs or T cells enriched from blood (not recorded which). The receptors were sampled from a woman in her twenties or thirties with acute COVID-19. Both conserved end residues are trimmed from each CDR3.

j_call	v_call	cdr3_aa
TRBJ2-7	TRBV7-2	ASSLARGGASEQY
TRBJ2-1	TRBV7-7	ASSLSVGGPQEQF
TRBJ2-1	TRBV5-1	ASSLMSNEQF
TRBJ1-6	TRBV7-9	ASSRERTGRNSPLH
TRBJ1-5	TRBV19	ASNNRQSNQPQH
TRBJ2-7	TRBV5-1	ASSLYPSSYEQY
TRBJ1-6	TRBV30	AWSGTVRNSPLH
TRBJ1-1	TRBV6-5	ASSYGQGPEAF
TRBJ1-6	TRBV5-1	ASSARDNASPLH
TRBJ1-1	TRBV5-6	ASSPPSGTGLTEAF
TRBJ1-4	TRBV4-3	ASSQHSPYRGRDEKLF
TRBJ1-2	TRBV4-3	ASSQDNNLRGYGYT
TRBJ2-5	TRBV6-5	ASNSQETQY
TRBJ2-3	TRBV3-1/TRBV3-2	ASSQYPARDSHTDTQY
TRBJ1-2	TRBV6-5	ASRQHTTGFGYT
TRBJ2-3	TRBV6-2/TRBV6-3	ASSPHLGLGTSTDTQY
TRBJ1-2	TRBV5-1	ASSLTEVGGYT
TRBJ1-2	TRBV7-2	ASSLSTGRPGYGYT
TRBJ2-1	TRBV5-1	ASRTSGPDNEQF
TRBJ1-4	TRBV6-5	ASISQGFTNEKLF
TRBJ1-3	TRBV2	ASAQGASGNTIY
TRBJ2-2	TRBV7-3	ASSFKSDPVGTGELF
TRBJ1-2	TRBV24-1	ATSVGTATNYGYT
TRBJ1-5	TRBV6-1	ASSESLSNQPQH
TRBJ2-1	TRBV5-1	ASSLEATVSYNEQF
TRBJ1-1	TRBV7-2	ASSLEARREAF
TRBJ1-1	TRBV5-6	ASSLGGGAIAF
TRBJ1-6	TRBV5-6	ASSSRTGGNSPLH
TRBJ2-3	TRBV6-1	ASSESAGGTTDTQY
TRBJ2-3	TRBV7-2	ASRDFFLAHVADTQY
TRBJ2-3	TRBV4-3	ASSQERTSTDTQY
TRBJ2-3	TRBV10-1	ASSESSGGFWDTQY
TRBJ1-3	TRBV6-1	ASSEGTGVGNTIY
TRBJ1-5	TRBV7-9	ASSRDSFNQPQH